This T cell receptor (beta chain) comes out of a study of CD8 T cells in acute hepatitis C reinfection. Notes on the study in general: Acute resolver, follow-up resolver and acute chronic samples had similar high diversity. Bulk TCRbeta-only sequencing left public clonotype pairing undetermined. All groups preferentially used TRBV04 and TRBV06, which was not due to overrepresentation in the naive pool.

The method was immunoSEQ multiplex PCR; TCRdb's version includes in-frame clones alone and lacks a portion of them. The sample records approximately 4,000 clones, roughly 40% being singletons. The germline V gene encodes CDR1 MNHEY and CDR2 SVGAGI. The CDR3 spans 11 residues. V lost 5 bases, J lost 4 bases, and 6 bases lay in between. Time point described: acute HCV infection, within 168 days of estimated infection date. Sequencing of hepatitis C virus-specific cells was done ex vivo rather than after in vitro expansion. Acute primary HCV infection: positive HCV RNA or antibody test after negative test within 24 weeks. Dead cells were excluded, and live cells stained for CD3, CD8 and CD45RO.

The receptor comes from a man aged 25 to 40 with chronic hepatitis C. The input for sequencing was HCV NS3-1073 tetramer-sorted CD8+ T cells from PBMCs, taken during acute infection. The chain carries TRBV6-5 and TRBJ2-7; no clear D gene. CDR3: CASSTMYEQYF. In DNA form, the CDR3 reads TGTGCCAGCAGTACGATGTACGAGCAGTACTTC.